Sequencing of this TCR beta chain was carried out in a study of blood T cell repertoires in COVID-19. Study-wide background: In each case, the material was cDNA or gDNA derived from T cells, B-cell-depleted T cells, or PBMCs.

Authors' analysis steps: It was from reference gene primer amplification that nucleated cell counts were estimated. Repertoires were generated with immunoSEQ multiplex PCR, while TCRdb's copy carries only in-frame clones and drops some. For V, J and clone size, that table is used; D and trimming come from the DNA. The data contain over 60,000 clones, approximately 86% of them seen just once; the ten biggest clones take up roughly 14%. The clonotype originates from a woman aged 55 to 70 with acute or convalescent COVID-19. The sample taken for sequencing was peripheral blood.

The CDR3 bases are TGTGCCAGCTCAACAACCCGACAGGGGTCCGGGGAGCTGTTTTTT. It codes for CASSTTRQGSGELFF. The rearrangement links TRBV18 to TRBJ2-2; 8 nucleotides agree with TRBD1. Germline lookup yields CDR1 KGHSH and CDR2 LQKENI. The CDR3 is made up of 15 amino acids. The trim removed 5 bases at V and 6 bases at J, leaving 8 bases unmatched.